A selection of T cell receptor beta chains follows, all from one sample in a study of blood T cells in healthy people across ages. In TCRdb, the 5' RACE reads were re-called with MiXCR into one record per CDR3 protein. The sample consists of around 900,000 distinct CDR3 sequences, 29% of them appearing once. The specimen was blood. The origin of the receptors is a woman aged 80 or over in good health. CDR3s include the opening cysteine and the closing phenylalanine or tryptophan. Fields, in order: CDR3 length, V gene, J gene, clone size, D gene, CDR3 protein, CDR3 DNA. The D gene is left open where the match is weak. Expanded clones are given a class, and other clones once, few, many or no size at all.

>15|TRBV10-3|TRBJ2-1|many|NA
CAISESGEEYNEQFF
TGTGCCATCAGTGAGTCGGGGGAGGAATACAATGAGCAGTTCTTC
>17|TRBV7-2|TRBJ2-6|many|NA
CASSLAPGASGANVLTF
TGTGCCAGCAGCTTAGCGCCAGGTGCCTCTGGGGCCAACGTCCTGACTTTC
>15|TRBV7-2|TRBJ1-1|NA|NA
CASSMTLTGFTEAFF
TGTGCCAGCAGTATGACCCTGACAGGCTTCACTGAAGCTTTCTTT
>15|TRBV28|TRBJ2-7|few|TRBD2
CASNPAGLSFHEQYF
TGTGCCAGCAACCCAGCGGGACTAAGTTTCCACGAGCAGTACTTC
>18|TRBV7-6|TRBJ2-3|few|TRBD2
CASSLGHLAGGPADTQYF
TGTGCCAGCAGCTTGGGGCACCTAGCGGGGGGGCCGGCAGATACGCAGTATTTT
>16|TRBV7-2|TRBJ2-6|NA|NA
CASRDPGDSGANVLTF
TGTGCCAGCCGAGATCCGGGAGACTCTGGGGCCAACGTCCTGACTTTC
>17|TRBV7-9|TRBJ2-6|many|NA
CASSLRQKVSGANVLTF
TGTGCCAGCAGCTTAAGACAGAAAGTCTCTGGGGCCAACGTCCTGACTTTC
>14|TRBV12-3/TRBV12-4|TRBJ1-4|many|TRBD1
CASGRQGASEKLFF
TGTGCCAGCGGAAGACAGGGGGCGAGTGAAAAACTGTTTTTT
>14|TRBV20-1|TRBJ2-3|many|NA
CSAQKSFSTYTQYF
TGCAGTGCTCAGAAGTCCTTTAGCACATATACGCAGTATTTT
>13|TRBV11-2|TRBJ2-2|few|NA
CASSHEGAGELFF
TGTGCCAGCAGCCATGAGGGAGCCGGGGAGCTGTTTTTT
>14|TRBV5-1|TRBJ2-3|NA|NA
CASSRDTGADTQYF
TGCGCCAGCAGCCGGGACACCGGGGCAGATACGCAGTATTTT
>18|TRBV12-1|TRBJ1-5|NA|NA
CASSQTIPPGYSNQPQHF
TGTGCCAGCAGCCAAACAATCCCCCCAGGGTATAGCAATCAGCCCCAGCATTTT
>13|TRBV7-2|TRBJ2-1|NA|TRBD2
CASSLAQAGGPVF
TGTGCCAGCAGCTTAGCGCAAGCGGGGGGGCCGGTCTTC
>12|TRBV15|TRBJ1-1|many|NA
CATPIRDTEAFF
TGTGCCACTCCGATTCGAGACACTGAAGCTTTCTTT
>14|TRBV4-1|TRBJ2-7|few|NA
CASSQVLAGYEQYF
TGCGCCAGCAGCCAAGTGCTAGCAGGGTACGAGCAGTACTTC
>13|TRBV30|TRBJ2-1|few|NA
CAVDGGPYNEQFF
TGTGCCGTGGATGGGGGACCCTACAATGAGCAGTTCTTC
>14|TRBV20-1|TRBJ2-3|NA|NA
CSARAPAQVDTQYF
TGCAGTGCTAGAGCACCAGCCCAAGTAGATACGCAGTATTTT
>14|TRBV7-9|TRBJ1-1|NA|NA
CASSLATGITEAFF
TGTGCCAGCAGCTTAGCAACAGGGATCACTGAAGCTTTCTTT
>16|TRBV12-3/TRBV12-4|TRBJ2-3|few|NA
CASTHPRNGRTDTQYF
TGTGCCAGCACCCACCCGAGGAACGGGCGTACAGATACGCAGTATTTT
>12|TRBV29-1|TRBJ2-1|NA|NA
CSLLGLNNEQFF
TGCAGCCTCCTGGGGCTCAACAATGAGCAGTTCTTC
>16|TRBV7-6|TRBJ2-5|many|TRBD1
CASSLGQGSVGETQYF
TGTGCCAGCAGCCTAGGACAGGGCTCAGTAGGAGAGACCCAGTACTTC
>14|TRBV20-1|TRBJ2-7|many|TRBD1
CSGKGQGPSYEQYF
TGCAGTGGAAAGGGACAGGGCCCCTCCTACGAGCAGTACTTC
>16|TRBV4-1|TRBJ1-4|NA|NA
CASSQRPGATNEKLFF
TGCGCCAGCAGCCAACGACCGGGAGCAACTAATGAAAAACTGTTTTTT
>15|TRBV28|TRBJ1-4|NA|TRBD1
CASRGGTASNEKLFF
TGTGCCAGCAGGGGTGGGACAGCCAGCAATGAAAAACTGTTTTTT
>13|TRBV7-2|TRBJ2-3|many|NA
CASSGGTTDTQYF
TGTGCCAGCAGCGGTGGGACGACAGATACGCAGTATTTT
>14|TRBV5-1|TRBJ2-5|NA|NA
CASSLASREATQYF
TGCGCCAGCAGCTTGGCCTCTCGGGAAGCGACCCAGTACTTC
>15|TRBV12-3/TRBV12-4|TRBJ1-1|NA|TRBD1
CASSSLRGSNTEAFF
TGTGCCAGCAGTTCTCTCAGGGGGTCCAACACTGAAGCTTTCTTT
>15|TRBV6-2/TRBV6-3|TRBJ2-5|many|NA
CASSTRDALGETQYF
TGTGCCAGCAGTACCAGGGATGCCTTGGGGGAGACCCAGTACTTC
>15|TRBV12-3/TRBV12-4|TRBJ1-5|NA|TRBD1
CASSLGQGLAQPQHF
TGTGCCAGCAGCTTGGGACAGGGCTTGGCTCAGCCCCAGCATTTT
>15|TRBV12-3/TRBV12-4|TRBJ2-3|many|TRBD1
CASTPGQVVTDTQYF
TGTGCCAGCACCCCGGGACAGGTAGTGACAGATACGCAGTATTTT
>16|TRBV5-6|TRBJ2-5|NA|NA
CAGSSRPQGRQETQYF
TGTGCCGGCAGCTCGCGCCCGCAGGGGAGGCAAGAGACCCAGTACTTC
>15|TRBV7-2|TRBJ2-3|NA|TRBD1
CASQQGTAMSYTQYF
TGTGCCAGCCAACAGGGGACAGCGATGAGCTATACGCAGTATTTT
>15|TRBV15|TRBJ1-5|few|TRBD1
CATIPDRGSNQPQHF
TGTGCCACCATTCCGGACAGGGGAAGCAATCAGCCCCAGCATTTT
>17|TRBV6-2/TRBV6-3|TRBJ2-3|NA|NA
CASSSPRSSGSTDMQYF
TGTGCCAGCAGTTCCCCCCGGAGTAGCGGAAGCACAGATATGCAGTATTTT
>18|TRBV12-3/TRBV12-4|TRBJ2-3|NA|NA
CASSGEPGRPPSTDTQYF
TGTGCCAGCAGCGGGGAACCCGGTAGGCCCCCTAGCACAGATACGCAGTATTTT
>15|TRBV4-3|TRBJ2-2|many|NA
CASSANHANTGELFF
TGCGCCAGCAGCGCCAACCACGCGAACACCGGGGAGCTGTTTTTT
>13|TRBV5-1|TRBJ2-5|NA|NA
CASSFPEQETQYF
TGCGCCAGCAGCTTTCCGGAACAAGAGACTCAGTACTTC
>17|TRBV12-3/TRBV12-4|TRBJ2-3|once|NA
CASSSSTPGISTDTQYF
NA
>18|TRBV6-2/TRBV6-3|TRBJ2-1|many|TRBD2
CASSSGTSGTSSYNEQFF
TGTGCCAGCAGTTCGGGGACTAGCGGGACGAGCTCCTACAATGAGCAGTTCTTC
>16|TRBV6-2/TRBV6-3|TRBJ2-1|many|TRBD1
CASSYLGTGPHNEQFF
TGTGCCAGCAGTTACCTCGGGACAGGGCCCCACAATGAGCAGTTCTTC
>16|TRBV7-2|TRBJ2-7|many|NA
CASSRQARGYGYEQYF
TGTGCCAGCAGCCGCCAAGCACGGGGGTACGGGTACGAGCAGTACTTC
>15|TRBV4-3|TRBJ1-2|many|NA
CASSQDRRGDYGYTF
TGCGCCAGCAGCCAAGATCGACGGGGGGACTATGGCTACACCTTC
>14|TRBV10-2|TRBJ1-2|many|TRBD1
CASSKTGTGTGYTF
TGCGCCAGCAGTAAAACCGGGACAGGGACCGGCTACACCTTC
>14|TRBV20-1|TRBJ2-4|few|NA
CSANPVVAKNIQYF
TGCAGTGCCAATCCTGTCGTAGCCAAAAACATTCAGTACTTC
>18|TRBV20-1|TRBJ1-5|many|NA
CSARDIARYLYSNQPQHF
TGCAGTGCTAGAGATATAGCCCGTTACTTATATAGCAATCAGCCCCAGCATTTT
>16|TRBV9|TRBJ2-7|NA|NA
CASSSWRRGFPYEQYF
TGTGCCAGCTCGAGCTGGAGGAGGGGTTTTCCCTACGAGCAGTACTTC
>16|TRBV7-6|TRBJ2-2|NA|TRBD1
CASSPTGDLNTGELFF
TGTGCCAGCAGCCCGACAGGGGACTTAAACACCGGGGAGCTGTTTTTT
>15|TRBV7-6|TRBJ2-2|NA|NA
CASSLGAVNTGELFF
TGTGCCAGCAGCTTGGGGGCTGTGAACACCGGGGAGCTGTTTTTT
>12|TRBV13|TRBJ1-2|many|NA
CASSLRGGGYTF
TGTGCCAGCAGCTTAAGAGGGGGGGGCTACACCTTC
>13|TRBV4-1|TRBJ2-3|many|NA
CASSRINTDTQYF
TGCGCCAGCAGCCGAATTAACACAGATACGCAGTATTTT
>14|TRBV5-5|TRBJ2-7|many|NA
CASSLDVGHREQYF
TGTGCCAGCAGCTTGGATGTAGGGCATCGGGAGCAGTACTTC
>17|TRBV28|TRBJ2-7|many|TRBD2
CASRQGLAGARTYEQYF
TGTGCCAGCAGGCAGGGACTAGCGGGGGCCAGAACCTACGAGCAGTACTTC
>13|TRBV5-6|TRBJ2-7|NA|NA
CASSPDTDSEQYF
TGTGCCAGCAGCCCCGATACCGACAGCGAGCAGTACTTC
>15|TRBV19|TRBJ2-7|NA|TRBD1
CASAGKQGLSYEQYF
TGTGCCAGTGCCGGTAAACAGGGGCTCTCCTACGAGCAGTACTTC
>15|TRBV7-2|TRBJ2-1|NA|NA
CASSSDRGTYNEQFF
TGTGCCAGCAGCTCAGATCGGGGCACCTACAATGAGCAGTTCTTC
>11|TRBV10-3|TRBJ2-3|many|NA
CAIRRTDTQYF
TGTGCCATCAGACGCACAGATACGCAGTATTTT
>17|TRBV20-1|TRBJ1-1|few|TRBD1
CSPSGTEGQGKGTEAFF
TGCAGTCCCAGTGGCACCGAGGGACAGGGGAAGGGCACTGAAGCTTTCTTT
>20|TRBV7-2|TRBJ1-3|few|NA
CASSLRPVERAAGSGNTIYF
TGTGCCAGCAGCTTGAGGCCGGTGGAGCGGGCAGCAGGCTCTGGAAACACCATATATTTT
>14|TRBV9|TRBJ2-3|many|NA
CASKAGSRTDTQYF
TGTGCCAGTAAAGCTGGCAGTCGCACAGATACGCAGTATTTT
>14|TRBV29-1|TRBJ1-1|few|TRBD1
CSVVTQGARTEAFF
TGCAGCGTAGTTACACAGGGGGCGCGCACTGAAGCTTTCTTT